Following are 9 T cell receptor beta chains from one sample sequenced in a study of blood T cell repertoires in COVID-19. Assay: immunoSEQ multiplex PCR; the TCRdb copy retains only in-frame clones and omits some. The table has some 280,000 clones, approximately 91% seen once. What was sequenced was peripheral blood. These receptor sequences come from a woman aged 60-70 years with acute or convalescent COVID-19.

This clone has just one count. The chain uses TRBV10-3 and TRBJ2-1; TRBD1 matches at 7 bases. There are 15 residues in the CDR3. The germline V gene encodes CDR1 ENHRY and CDR2 SYGVKD. After removal of 11 bases from V and 3 bases from J, the junction contained 13 bases not matched to a gene. CDR3 bases: TGTGCCTCCGCCCGAGGGACAGAAGACTACAATGAGCAGTTCTTC. This translates into CASARGTEDYNEQFF.

The chain combines TRBV30 with TRBJ1-4; TRBD1 is a possible D gene (6 bases). The CDR3 sequence is 14 residues long. Trimming removed 3 bases from V and 0 bases from J, with 8 bases in between. The germline CDR1 and CDR2 sequences are GTSNPN and SVGIG (reference sequence). Here the CDR3 DNA reads TGTGCCTGGAGAGGGACAACAACTAATGAAAAACTGTTTTTT. As protein: CAWRGTTTNEKLFF.

The gene calls are TRBV7-9 and TRBJ1-1, with a tentative D call TRBD1 (5 bases). V dropped 5 bases and J dropped 0 bases, with 16 bases sitting between them. CDR3 size: 16 residues. CDR1 and CDR2 from the germline V gene are SEHNR and FQNEAQ (reference sequence). The CDR3 protein is CASSTPGLGLNTEAFF. CDR3 coding DNA: TGTGCCAGCAGCACTCCAGGTTTGGGGCTGAACACTGAAGCTTTCTTT.

This chain links TRBV28 with TRBJ1-4; 7 bases line up with TRBD1. The trim removed 7 bases at V and 4 bases at J, leaving 6 bases unmatched. Per germline, CDR1 MDHEN and CDR2 SYDVKM. CDR3 length: 14 amino acids. The CDR3 sequence is CASNPTGYNEKLFF. CDR3 nucleotide sequence: TGTGCCAGCAATCCGACAGGGTATAATGAAAAACTGTTTTTT.

The rearrangement links TRBV12-3 or TRBV12-4 to TRBJ1-1; 7 positions agree with TRBD1. The junction had 6 bases not matched to a gene; V was cut back by 6 bases and J by 5 bases. This CDR3 has 13 amino acids. CDR3 sequence (DNA): TGTGCCAGCAGCCCCGGGACAGTAACTGAAGCTTTCTTT. It translates to CASSPGTVTEAFF.

The chain uses TRBV27 and TRBJ2-7; D is possibly TRBD1 (5 bases). Trimming pared 6 bases from V and 6 bases from J, leaving 9 bases between. Germline lookup yields CDR1 MNHEY and CDR2 SMNVEV (reference sequence). The CDR3 has 11 residues. This CDR3 is CASRGAFEQYF. The CDR3 bases are TGTGCCAGCAGAGGGGCGTTCGAGCAGTACTTC.

V usage is TRBV4-1 and J usage is TRBJ2-5; the D gene is possibly TRBD2 (5 bases). The V end lost 0 bases, the J end lost 4 bases, and 12 bases lay between the germline ends. The CDR3 contains 15 residues. Per germline, CDR1 MGHRA and CDR2 YSYEKL. The CDR3 here is CASSQEASRRETQYF. CDR3 nucleotides: TGCGCCAGCAGCCAAGAGGCTAGCAGGCGAGAGACCCAGTACTTC.

V gene TRBV27 combines with J gene TRBJ1-6; TRBD1 agrees at 7 bases. Unmatched junction bases numbered 9, after V lost 6 bases and J lost 7 bases. Per the germline V gene, CDR1 is MNHEY and CDR2 is SMNVEV (reference sequence). The CDR3 length is 15 residues. The chain's CDR3 is CASRLTGTVNSPLHF. CDR3 nucleotide sequence: TGTGCCAGCAGATTGACCGGGACAGTCAATTCACCCCTCCACTTT.

The V and J genes are TRBV19 and TRBJ1-5; a possible D gene is TRBD1 (6 bases). Germline lookup yields CDR1 LNHDA and CDR2 SQIVND (reference sequence). The CDR3 spans 17 residues. V was trimmed by 10 bases and J by 2 bases, leaving 24 bases between them. In nucleotides, the CDR3 is TGTGCCACAAACCCCCTCGCTTCGGGGGGCGGCAATCAGCCCCAGCATTTT. Its protein product is CATNPLASGGGNQPQHF.